This T cell receptor (beta chain) is from a study of OX40 agonist ivuxolimab in advanced cancers. The CDR3 totals 18 residues. After removal of 3 bases from V and 3 bases from J, the junction contained 8 bases not matched to a gene. A few counts support this clone. The repertoire was sequenced with immunoSEQ multiplex PCR; TCRdb's copy has only in-frame clones and lacks some. This sample yields roughly 48,000 clones, of which 85% are seen a single time; 9% to 10% belongs to the top ten. The investigators sampled blood at baseline, at cycle 4 day 1, and at cycle 7 day 1. The clonotype comes from an adult with an advanced solid tumor such as melanoma, head and neck, liver or kidney cancer. Sequencing was performed on CD4+ or CD8+ T cells sorted from blood, taken in a trial of the OX40 agonist ivuxolimab. This rearrangement joins TRBV23-1 to TRBJ2-3, with 14 bases fitting TRBD2. TRBV23-1 counts as an open reading frame of uncertain function. The CDR3 nucleotides are TGCGCCAGCAGTCACCGCGGACTAGCGGGAGGTGTAACAGATACGCAGTATTTT. It specifies CASSHRGLAGGVTDTQYF.